The clone carrying this T cell receptor (beta chain) was recorded a few times. Its antigen is as yet unknown. The data are from a study of cytomegalovirus exposure and HLA in healthy donors. Study observations and caveats: A few CMV-associated chains proved CMV antigen-specific in vitro.

60 Vbeta and 13 Jbeta primers were used in PCR. The method was immunoSEQ multiplex PCR; TCRdb's version includes in-frame clones alone and lacks a portion of them. The sample carries about 120,000 clones, 70% to 85% recorded once. This TCR came from a man in his forties in good health and CMV-seropositive. The sample taken for sequencing was PBMCs.

The CDR3 region has the DNA TGCGCCAGCAGCCAAGACCCCCCTAAAACTGAGCAGTTCTTC. Protein product: CASSQDPPKTEQFF. The chain carries TRBV4-3 and TRBJ2-1; D uncertain. The CDR3 length is 14 residues. Trimming removed 0 bases at V and 9 bases at J, with 12 bases between. Per germline, CDR1 LGHNA and CDR2 YSLEER.